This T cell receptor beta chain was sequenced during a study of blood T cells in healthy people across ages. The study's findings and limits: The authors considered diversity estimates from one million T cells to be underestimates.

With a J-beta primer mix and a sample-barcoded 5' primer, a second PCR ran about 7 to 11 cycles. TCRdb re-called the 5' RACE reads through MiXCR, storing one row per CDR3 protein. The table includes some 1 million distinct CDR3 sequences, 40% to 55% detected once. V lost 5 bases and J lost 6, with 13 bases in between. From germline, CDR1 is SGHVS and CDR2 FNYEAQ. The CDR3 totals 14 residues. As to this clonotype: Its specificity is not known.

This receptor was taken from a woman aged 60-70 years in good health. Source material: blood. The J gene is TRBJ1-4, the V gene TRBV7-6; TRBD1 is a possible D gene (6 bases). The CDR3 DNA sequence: TGTGCCAGCAGCCCTCGGGGGGCTTATGAAAAACTGTTTTTT. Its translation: CASSPRGAYEKLFF. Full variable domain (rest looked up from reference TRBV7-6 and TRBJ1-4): GAGVSQSPRYKVTKRGQDVALRCDPISGHVSLYWYRQALGQGPEFLTYFNYEAQQDKSGLPNDRFSAERPEGSISTLTIQRTEQRDSAMYRCASSPRGAYEKLFFGSGTQLSVL.